A selection of T cell receptor beta chains follows, all from one sample in a study of radiation and T cells in renal cell carcinoma. The method was immunoSEQ multiplex PCR; TCRdb's version includes in-frame clones alone and lacks a portion of them. The table lists about 65,000 clones, around 78% of them singletons. The source was blood, collected from a patient whose treatment included radiotherapy and nephrectomy. The receptors stem from a man in his sixties with renal cell carcinoma. CDR3s include the opening cysteine and the closing phenylalanine or tryptophan. A D gene is named only where the DNA matches it firmly. Size tells how often a clone was seen (once, few, many) or the class of an expanded clone, and some rows leave it out.

j_gene | abundance | d_gene | v_gene | CDR3aa | CDR3nt
TRBJ2-7 | few | - | TRBV19 | CASSITAQNYEQYF | TGTGCCAGTAGTATCACAGCCCAGAACTACGAGCAGTACTTC
TRBJ2-3 | - | - | TRBV9 | CASSVGDNRGTDTQYF | TGTGCCAGCAGCGTAGGTGACAACAGGGGCACAGATACGCAGTATTTT
TRBJ2-3 | - | TRBD2 | TRBV9 | CASRGLEDTQYF | TGTGCCAGCAGGGGACTAGAAGATACGCAGTATTTT
TRBJ2-5 | - | - | TRBV6-6 | CASTNRRTETQYF | TGTGCCAGCACGAACAGGAGGACAGAGACCCAGTACTTC
TRBJ2-3 | - | TRBD2 | TRBV7-2 | CASSRTSGTDTQYF | TGTGCCAGCAGCCGGACTAGCGGAACAGATACGCAGTATTTT
TRBJ2-3 | - | TRBD2 | TRBV6-1 | CASSEPSGGTDTQYF | TGTGCCAGCAGTGAACCTAGCGGGGGCACAGATACGCAGTATTTT
TRBJ2-7 | - | - | TRBV5-1 | CASRGITGYEQYF | TGCGCCAGCAGGGGGATCACCGGCTACGAGCAGTACTTC
TRBJ2-5 | - | - | TRBV5-4 | CASSPSIQETQYF | TGTGCCAGCAGCCCAAGCATTCAAGAGACCCAGTACTTC
TRBJ1-4 | - | - | TRBV5-1 | CASSFALGEKLFF | TGCGCCAGCAGCTTCGCCCTCGGTGAAAAACTGTTTTTT
TRBJ2-3 | - | TRBD1 | TRBV16 | CASSRALQGDGSTDTQYF | TGTGCCAGCAGCCGAGCTCTACAGGGGGACGGGAGCACAGATACGCAGTATTTT
TRBJ1-2 | - | - | TRBV29-1 | CSAYGTDSNYGYTF | TGCAGCGCCTACGGGACCGACTCTAACTATGGCTACACCTTC
TRBJ1-5 | - | - | TRBV6-6 | CASSYSGINQPQHF | TGTGCCAGCAGTTACTCAGGCATCAATCAGCCCCAGCATTTT
TRBJ2-5 | once | - | TRBV2 | CASGRGVQETQYF | TGTGCCAGTGGCAGGGGGGTCCAAGAGACCCAGTACTTC
TRBJ2-3 | - | TRBD2 | TRBV7-9 | CASSSWSGSGRDTQYF | TGTGCCAGCAGCTCATGGAGCGGGAGTGGTCGGGATACGCAGTATTTT
TRBJ1-5 | - | - | TRBV30 | CAWSKGWGGDQPQHF | TGTGCCTGGAGCAAGGGCTGGGGGGGGGATCAGCCCCAGCATTTT
TRBJ2-5 | - | - | TRBV27 | CASSSGTNQETQYF | TGTGCCAGCAGTTCCGGCACAAACCAAGAGACCCAGTACTTC
TRBJ1-1 | - | - | TRBV5-1 | CASSLALGYTEAFF | TGCGCCAGCAGCTTGGCCTTGGGGTACACTGAAGCTTTCTTT
TRBJ2-1 | - | TRBD2 | TRBV5-1 | CASSFGLQLSGRASSYNEQFF | TGCGCCAGCAGCTTCGGGCTCCAACTAAGCGGGAGGGCCAGTTCCTACAATGAGCAGTTCTTC
TRBJ2-5 | - | TRBD2 | TRBV12-5 | CASGSGGDWQETQYF | TGTGCTAGTGGTTCGGGGGGGGACTGGCAAGAGACCCAGTACTTC
TRBJ1-1 | - | TRBD1 | TRBV5-1 | CASSMLQGAGTEAFF | TGCGCCAGCAGCATGCTACAGGGGGCAGGTACTGAAGCTTTCTTT
TRBJ2-5 | - | - | TRBV7-8 | CASSPPRDTQETQYF | TGTGCCAGCAGCCCCCCGAGGGACACTCAAGAGACCCAGTACTTC
TRBJ1-2 | - | TRBD1 | TRBV10-2 | CATQGARTGNYGYTF | TGCGCCACCCAAGGAGCGCGGACAGGGAACTATGGCTACACCTTC
TRBJ2-3 | - | TRBD2 | TRBV27 | CASRLAGAVDTQYF | TGTGCCAGCAGATTAGCGGGAGCGGTGGATACGCAGTATTTT
TRBJ1-2 | - | TRBD1 | TRBV30 | CAWSGQGTLLHGYTF | TGTGCCTGGAGTGGACAGGGGACGCTGCTGCATGGCTACACCTTC
TRBJ2-7 | - | - | TRBV2 | CASSNGYEQYF | TGTGCCAGCAGTAACGGCTACGAGCAGTACTTC
TRBJ2-5 | - | - | TRBV5-6 | CASSSTGLANQETQYF | TGTGCCAGCAGCTCTACGGGACTCGCGAACCAAGAGACCCAGTACTTC
TRBJ2-1 | - | TRBD2 | TRBV2 | CASSGGSGGAFNEQFF | TGTGCCAGCAGCGGTGGGAGCGGGGGGGCCTTCAATGAGCAGTTCTTC
TRBJ1-1 | few | - | TRBV18 | CASSPDSYNTEAFF | TGTGCCAGCTCACCGGACAGTTATAACACTGAAGCTTTCTTT
TRBJ2-1 | - | TRBD2 | TRBV7-9 | CASSKSGLVGLNEQFF | TGTGCCAGCAGCAAAAGCGGACTAGTGGGCTTGAATGAGCAGTTCTTC
TRBJ2-3 | - | TRBD1 | TRBV29-1 | CSVRDSGADTQYF | TGCAGCGTACGGGACAGTGGCGCAGATACGCAGTATTTT
TRBJ1-1 | few | - | TRBV7-9 | CASSLDLEAFF | TGTGCCAGCAGCTTAGACCTTGAAGCTTTCTTT
TRBJ2-5 | - | - | TRBV7-8 | CASSLVWAPEQYF | TGTGCCAGCAGCTTAGTATGGGCCCCGGAGCAGTACTTC
TRBJ2-4 | - | - | TRBV10-3 | CAISESAAKNIQYF | TGTGCCATCAGTGAGTCGGCGGCCAAAAACATTCAGTACTTC
TRBJ2-3 | - | TRBD2 | TRBV30 | CAWTSGTADTQYF | TGTGCCTGGACTAGCGGGACCGCAGATACGCAGTATTTT